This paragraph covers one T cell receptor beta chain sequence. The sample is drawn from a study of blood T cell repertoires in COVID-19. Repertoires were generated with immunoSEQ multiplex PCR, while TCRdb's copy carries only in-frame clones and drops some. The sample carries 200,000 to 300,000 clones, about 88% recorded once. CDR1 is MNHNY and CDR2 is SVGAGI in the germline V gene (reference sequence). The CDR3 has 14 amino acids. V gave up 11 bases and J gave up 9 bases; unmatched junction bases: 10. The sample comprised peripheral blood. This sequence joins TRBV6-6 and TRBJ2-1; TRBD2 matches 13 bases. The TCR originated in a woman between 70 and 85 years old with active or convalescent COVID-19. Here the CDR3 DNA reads TGTGCCTTCTCACGGACTAGCGGGGGAGGTGAGCAGTTCTTC. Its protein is CAFSRTSGGGEQFF.